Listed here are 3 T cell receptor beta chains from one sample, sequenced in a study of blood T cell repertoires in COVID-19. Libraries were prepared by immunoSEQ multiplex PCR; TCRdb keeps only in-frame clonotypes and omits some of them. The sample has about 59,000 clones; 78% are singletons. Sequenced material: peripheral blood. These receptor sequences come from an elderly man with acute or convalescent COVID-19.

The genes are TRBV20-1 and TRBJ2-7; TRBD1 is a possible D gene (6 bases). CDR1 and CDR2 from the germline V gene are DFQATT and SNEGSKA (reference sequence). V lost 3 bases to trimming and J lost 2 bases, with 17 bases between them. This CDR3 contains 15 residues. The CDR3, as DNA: TGCAGTGCTAGTAGGGGCAGGGGAGTAACCTACGAGCAGTACTTC. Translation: CSASRGRGVTYEQYF.

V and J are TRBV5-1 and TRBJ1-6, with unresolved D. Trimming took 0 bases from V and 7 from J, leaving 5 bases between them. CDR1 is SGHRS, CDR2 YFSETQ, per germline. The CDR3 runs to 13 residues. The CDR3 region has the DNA TGCGCCAGCAGCTTGGCCATGAATTCACCCCTCCACTTT. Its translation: CASSLAMNSPLHF.

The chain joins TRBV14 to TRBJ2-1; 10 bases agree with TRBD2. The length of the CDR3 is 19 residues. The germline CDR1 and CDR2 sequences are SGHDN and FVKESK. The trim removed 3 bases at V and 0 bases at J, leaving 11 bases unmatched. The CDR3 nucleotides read TGTGCCAGCAGCCAGGGAGGACTAGCGGCTGTGAGCTCCTACAATGAGCAGTTCTTC. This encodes CASSQGGLAAVSSYNEQFF.